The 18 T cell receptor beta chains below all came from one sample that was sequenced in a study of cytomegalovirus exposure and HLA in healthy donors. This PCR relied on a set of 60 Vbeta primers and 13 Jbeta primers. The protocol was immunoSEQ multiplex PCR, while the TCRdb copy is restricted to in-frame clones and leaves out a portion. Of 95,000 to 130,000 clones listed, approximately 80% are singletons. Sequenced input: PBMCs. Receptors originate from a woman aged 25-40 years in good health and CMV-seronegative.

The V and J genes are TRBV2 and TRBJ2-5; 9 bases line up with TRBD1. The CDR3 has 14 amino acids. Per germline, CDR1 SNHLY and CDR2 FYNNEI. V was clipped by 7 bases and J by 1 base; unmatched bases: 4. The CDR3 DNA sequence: TGTGCCAGCAAGGACAGGGGCACCCAAGAGACCCAGTACTTC. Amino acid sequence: CASKDRGTQETQYF.

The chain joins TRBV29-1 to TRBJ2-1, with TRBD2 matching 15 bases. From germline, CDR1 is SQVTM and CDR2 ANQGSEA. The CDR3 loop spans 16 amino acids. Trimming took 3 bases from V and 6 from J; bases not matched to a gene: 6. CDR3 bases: TGCAGCGTTGACTTCGGGACTAGCGGGAGGCTCAATGAGCAGTTCTTC. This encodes CSVDFGTSGRLNEQFF.

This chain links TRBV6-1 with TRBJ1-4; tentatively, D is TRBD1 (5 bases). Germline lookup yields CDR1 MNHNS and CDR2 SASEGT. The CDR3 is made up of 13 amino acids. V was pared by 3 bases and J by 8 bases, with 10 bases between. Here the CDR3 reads CASSDRGPEKLFF. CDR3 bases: TGTGCCAGCAGTGATAGGGGCCCCGAAAAACTGTTTTTT.

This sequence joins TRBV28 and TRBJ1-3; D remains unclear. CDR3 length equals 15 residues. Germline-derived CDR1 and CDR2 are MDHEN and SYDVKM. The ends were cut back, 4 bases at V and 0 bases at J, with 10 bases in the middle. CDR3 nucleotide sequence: TGTGCCAGCAGTTACACGGGTAGCTCTGGAAACACCATATATTTT. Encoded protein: CASSYTGSSGNTIYF.

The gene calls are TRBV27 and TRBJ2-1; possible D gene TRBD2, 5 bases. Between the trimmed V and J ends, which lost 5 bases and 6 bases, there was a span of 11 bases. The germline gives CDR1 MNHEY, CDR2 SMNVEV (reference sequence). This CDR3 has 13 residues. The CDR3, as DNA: TGTGCCAGCAGTACAAGCGGAGGCAATGAGCAGTTCTTC. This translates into CASSTSGGNEQFF.

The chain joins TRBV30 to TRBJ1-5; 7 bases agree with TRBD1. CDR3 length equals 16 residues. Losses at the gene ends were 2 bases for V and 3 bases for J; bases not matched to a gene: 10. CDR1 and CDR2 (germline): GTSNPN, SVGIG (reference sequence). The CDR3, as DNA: TGTGCCTGGAGTACAAGCCGGACAGGACTCAATCAGCCCCAGCATTTT. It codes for CAWSTSRTGLNQPQHF.

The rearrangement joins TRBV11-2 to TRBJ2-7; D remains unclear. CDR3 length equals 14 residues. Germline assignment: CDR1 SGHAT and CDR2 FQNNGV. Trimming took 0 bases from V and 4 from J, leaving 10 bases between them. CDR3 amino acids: CASSLDGQIYEQYF. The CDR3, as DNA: TGTGCCAGCAGCTTAGATGGCCAGATTTACGAGCAGTACTTC.

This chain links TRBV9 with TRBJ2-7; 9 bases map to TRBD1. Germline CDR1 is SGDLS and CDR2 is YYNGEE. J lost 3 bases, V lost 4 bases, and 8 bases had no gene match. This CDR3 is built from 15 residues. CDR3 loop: CASSPRQGVDYEQYF. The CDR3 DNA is TGTGCCAGCAGCCCCAGACAGGGGGTTGACTACGAGCAGTACTTC.

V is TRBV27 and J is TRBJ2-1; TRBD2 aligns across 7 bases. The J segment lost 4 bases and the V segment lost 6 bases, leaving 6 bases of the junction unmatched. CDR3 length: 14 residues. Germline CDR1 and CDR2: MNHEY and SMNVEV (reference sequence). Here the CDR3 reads CASRERGAYNEQFF. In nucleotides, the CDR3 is TGTGCCAGCAGGGAGCGGGGAGCTTACAATGAGCAGTTCTTC.

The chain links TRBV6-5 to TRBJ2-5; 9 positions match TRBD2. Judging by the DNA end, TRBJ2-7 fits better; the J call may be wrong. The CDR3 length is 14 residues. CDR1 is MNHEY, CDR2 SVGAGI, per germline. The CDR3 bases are TGTGCCAGCAAAAGGCTAGCGGGAAAATACGAGCAGTACTTC. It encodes CASKRLAGKYEQYF.

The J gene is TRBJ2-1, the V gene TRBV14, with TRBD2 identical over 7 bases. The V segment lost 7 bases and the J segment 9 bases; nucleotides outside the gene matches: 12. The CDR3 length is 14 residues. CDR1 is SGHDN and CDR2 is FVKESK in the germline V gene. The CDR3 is CASKGGRAGGEQFF. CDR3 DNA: TGTGCCAGCAAAGGAGGGAGGGCCGGTGGTGAGCAGTTCTTC.

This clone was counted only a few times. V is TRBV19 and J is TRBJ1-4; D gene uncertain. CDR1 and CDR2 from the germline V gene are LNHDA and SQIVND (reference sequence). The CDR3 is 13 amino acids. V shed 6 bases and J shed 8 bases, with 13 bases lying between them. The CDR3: CASSQMEREKLFF. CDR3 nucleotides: TGTGCCAGTAGCCAGATGGAGAGGGAAAAACTGTTTTTT.

The CDR3 protein is CASSYSNQAAEAFF. Written as DNA, the CDR3 is TGTGCCAGCAGTTACTCGAACCAGGCCGCTGAAGCTTTCTTT. The chain uses TRBV6-5 and TRBJ1-1, with D unclear. This CDR3 has 14 amino acids. Germline V gene data show CDR1 as MNHEY and CDR2 as SVGAGI. The ends were cut back, 0 bases at V and 6 bases at J, with 11 bases in the middle.

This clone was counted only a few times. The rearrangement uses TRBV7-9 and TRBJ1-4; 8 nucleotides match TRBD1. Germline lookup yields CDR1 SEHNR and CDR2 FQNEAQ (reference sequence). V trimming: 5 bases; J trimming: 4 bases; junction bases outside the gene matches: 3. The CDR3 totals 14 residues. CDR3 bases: TGTGCCAGCAGCCAGGGACAGGATAATGAAAAACTGTTTTTT. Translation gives CASSQGQDNEKLFF. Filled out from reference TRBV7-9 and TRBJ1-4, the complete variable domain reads DTGVSQNPRHKITKRGQNVTFRCDPISEHNRLYWYRQTLGQGPEFLTYFQNEAQLEKSRLLSDRFSAERPKGSFSTLEIQRTEQGDSAMYLCASSQGQDNEKLFFGSGTQLSVL.

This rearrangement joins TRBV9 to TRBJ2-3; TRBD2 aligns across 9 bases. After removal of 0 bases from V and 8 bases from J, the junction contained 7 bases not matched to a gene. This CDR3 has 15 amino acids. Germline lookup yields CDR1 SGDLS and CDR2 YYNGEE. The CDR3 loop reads CASSVGLAVGGTQYF. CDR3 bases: TGTGCCAGCAGCGTAGGACTAGCGGTGGGGGGTACGCAGTATTTT.

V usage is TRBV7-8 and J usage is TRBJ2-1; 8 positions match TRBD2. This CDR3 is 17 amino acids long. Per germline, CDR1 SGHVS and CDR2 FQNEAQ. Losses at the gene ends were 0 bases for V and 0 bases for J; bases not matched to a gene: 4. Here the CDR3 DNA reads TGTGCCAGCAGCTTAGCGTGGACTAGCCTCTCCTACAATGAGCAGTTCTTC. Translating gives CASSLAWTSLSYNEQFF.

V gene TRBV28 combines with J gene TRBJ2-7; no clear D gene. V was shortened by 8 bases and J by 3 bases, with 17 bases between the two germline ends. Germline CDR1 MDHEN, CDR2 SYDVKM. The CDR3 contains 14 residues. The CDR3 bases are TGTGCCAGCGGAATTTATACAGACGTCTACGAGCAGTACTTC. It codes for CASGIYTDVYEQYF.

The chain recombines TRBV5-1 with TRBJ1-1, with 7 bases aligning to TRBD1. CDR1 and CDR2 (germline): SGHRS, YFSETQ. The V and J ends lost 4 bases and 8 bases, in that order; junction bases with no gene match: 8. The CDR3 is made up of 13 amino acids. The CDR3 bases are TGCGCCAGCAGCCAAACAGGGGAAAAGGAAGCTTTCTTT. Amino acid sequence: CASSQTGEKEAFF.